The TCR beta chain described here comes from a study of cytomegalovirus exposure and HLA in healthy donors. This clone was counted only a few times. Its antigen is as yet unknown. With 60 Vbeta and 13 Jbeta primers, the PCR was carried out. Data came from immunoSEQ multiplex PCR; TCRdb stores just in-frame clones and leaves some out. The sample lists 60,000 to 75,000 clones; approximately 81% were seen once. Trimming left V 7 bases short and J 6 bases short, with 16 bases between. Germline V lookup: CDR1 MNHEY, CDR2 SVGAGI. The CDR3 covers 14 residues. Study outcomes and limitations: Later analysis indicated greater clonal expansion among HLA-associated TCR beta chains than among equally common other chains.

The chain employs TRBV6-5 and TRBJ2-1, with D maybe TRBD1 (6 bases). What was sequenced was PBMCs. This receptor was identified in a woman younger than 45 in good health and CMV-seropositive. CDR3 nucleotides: TGTGCCAGCACCCCGACAGGAGTAGGCAATGAGCAGTTCTTC. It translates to CASTPTGVGNEQFF.